This T cell receptor (beta chain) stems from a study of T cell repertoires in cytomegalovirus infection. General observations from the study: The study found HLA-C-restricted CMV-specific TCR beta clonotypes dominating the ex vivo response.

About this clonotype itself: The target antigen is unknown. A much larger clonotype is one base distant, so this may be a read error.

The CDR3 contains 16 residues. Germline assignment: CDR1 MDHEN and CDR2 SYDVKM. Via MiXCR, TCRdb re-called the reads, giving one row per CDR3 protein. This sample has around 740,000 distinct CDR3 sequences, with under 40% found just once. The chain has TRBV28 and TRBJ1-5; D ambiguous. The sequenced material came from PBMCs. The sequence was collected from a human donor in good health (CMV status not recorded). Some clones in this sample may be carry-over from other donors' samples. CDR3 in amino acids: CASSSQKLHSNQTQHF. DNA for the CDR3: TGTGCCAGCAGTTCTCAAAAATTACATAGCAATCAGACCCAGCATTTT.